This entry features one TCR beta chain sequence. This sample's TCRbeta library carried unique molecular identifier barcodes. TCRdb recomputed calls from the PCR reads with MiXCR, one row per CDR3 protein. The table has about 500,000 distinct CDR3 sequences, approximately 32% seen once. This specimen belongs to a study of T-cell reconstitution after alpha-beta-depleted transplantation in children. The CDR3 sequence is 14 residues long. CDR1 is SGHTA, CDR2 FQGNSA, per germline. The ends lost 1 base at V and 5 bases at J; junction bases unmatched: 3. The clonotype originates from a human donor who donated a stem cell graft to a child with aplastic anemia. The chain recombines TRBV7-2 with TRBJ2-3, with 7 bases that match TRBD2. Specimen: PBMCs from the stem cell graft donor, collected from the stem cell graft. Here the CDR3 reads CASSLGGSGDTQYF. The CDR3 region has the DNA TGTGCCAGCAGCTTAGGCGGGAGCGGAGATACGCAGTATTTT.